This record looks at one T cell receptor beta chain sequence and its context. What antigen it recognizes has not been identified. Base-call qualities are not available, and no considerably larger clone is one nucleotide away. The protocol used for the library was the immunoSEQ multiplex PCR assay. TCRdb holds this immuneACCESS table with in-frame rearrangements only. Some clones are missing; in checked studies, unresolved V genes explain under half, and the rest has no known cause. The sample table contains approximately 180,000 clones; only one count was recorded for roughly 94% of them. 1.3% to 1.5% of the sample goes to the ten largest clones. The sample is drawn from a study of control samples from healthy donors and cancer patients (dated by TCRdb to about 2020). The sequence was collected from a woman between 18 and 29 years old in good health. Sample: blood.

The nucleotides read TGTGCCAGCAGCTTAAGGCTAGCGGGAGGGTGGGAGCAGTTCTTC. Its product reads: CASSLRLAGGWEQFF. The chain was built from TRBV11-2 and TRBJ2-1; 12 bases in the middle match TRBD2. Germline trimming amounts to 2 bases on V and 10 bases on J, with 6 as the count of junction bases outside the gene matches. From the germline V gene, CDR1 is SGHAT and CDR2 is FQNNGV. The CDR3 sequence holds 15 residues, the cysteine and phenylalanine included. Only the CDR3 DNA stays, 45 bases, in frame from base 1.